This TCR beta chain is drawn from a study of T cells in Graves' hyperthyroidism and ophthalmopathy. Whole-study findings and limits: Stable hyperthyroidism was separated from ophthalmopathy by a model based on 13 V-J features.

The PBMCs had their origin in 10 ml of fresh peripheral blood. TCR beta CDR3 sequences were amplified from RNA transcripts. A first-round RT-PCR of the TCR CDR3 used the HTBI primer set. MiXCR, run by TCRdb on the multiplex PCR reads, gives a single entry per CDR3 protein. The sample carries about 640,000 distinct CDR3 sequences, less than 25% recorded once. CDR1 is DFQATT, CDR2 SNEGSKA, per germline (reference sequence). V lost 3 bases, J lost 2 bases, and 11 bases lay in between. The CDR3 is made up of 13 amino acids. This clonotype was picked up many times. Its antigen remains unknown. The sequenced sample was blood. The source of this sequence is a man aged 30 to 45 with Graves' ophthalmopathy. The rearrangement links TRBV20-1 to TRBJ2-7; a possible D gene is TRBD2 (5 bases). The DNA of the CDR3 is TGCAGTGCTAGTCCAGCGGTCACCTACGAGCAGTACTTC. Protein: CSASPAVTYEQYF.